Detailed here is one T cell receptor beta chain. Its antigen is undetermined. Data came from immunoSEQ multiplex PCR; TCRdb stores just in-frame clones and leaves some out. The sample consists of around 130,000 clones, 91% of them appearing once. The entry originates in a study of T cell responses to AZD1222 COVID-19 vaccine. Whole-study findings and limits: Only a handful of AZD1222 recipients, more than 5 in all, had baseline seropositivity.

The CDR3 consists of 12 residues. The V gene's germline CDR1 is LGHDT and CDR2 YNNKEL (reference sequence). Deletions cut 1 base from V and 7 bases from J, with 7 bases between. This clonotype was sampled from an adult in good health. The chain carries TRBV3-1 (or the pseudogene TRBV3-2) and TRBJ1-2; D remains ambiguous. The sample was peripheral blood, taken on day 0 of AZD1222 vaccination. This CDR3 is CASSQALAGYTF. The CDR3 DNA sequence: TGTGCCAGCAGCCAAGCCTTGGCTGGCTACACCTTC.